This section outlines one TCR beta chain sequence together with its context. No antigen is known for it. PCR replicates performed on unsorted PBMC used around 0.3 ug DNA, 30,000 or so T cell genomes. Sequenced by immunoSEQ multiplex PCR; TCRdb stores in-frame clones only, minus some. The sample has about 500,000 clones; 60% to 80% are singletons. The data derive from a study of shared clonotypes between healthy human individuals. About the study: The study drew on two women and a few men aged 18 to 49 as donors. Study observations and caveats: How much donors shared clonotypes was expected to be affected by sequencing depth.

CDR1 is MDHEN and CDR2 is SYDVKM in the germline V gene. The CDR3 is made up of 17 amino acids. Germline trimming cut 7 bases from V and 6 bases from J; bases unmatched to any gene: 13. Each sample came from a Caucasian adult donor living in Nashville, Tennessee. The sequencing input was PBMCs. This chain joins TRBV28 and TRBJ2-1; TRBD2 agrees at 12 bases. The TCR comes from a middle-aged woman in good health. Some clones in this sample may be carry-over from other donors' samples. CDR3 DNA: TGTGCCAGCACCCCCCCGCCCCGACTAGCGGGAGTCAATGAGCAGTTCTTC. Translation: CASTPPPRLAGVNEQFF.